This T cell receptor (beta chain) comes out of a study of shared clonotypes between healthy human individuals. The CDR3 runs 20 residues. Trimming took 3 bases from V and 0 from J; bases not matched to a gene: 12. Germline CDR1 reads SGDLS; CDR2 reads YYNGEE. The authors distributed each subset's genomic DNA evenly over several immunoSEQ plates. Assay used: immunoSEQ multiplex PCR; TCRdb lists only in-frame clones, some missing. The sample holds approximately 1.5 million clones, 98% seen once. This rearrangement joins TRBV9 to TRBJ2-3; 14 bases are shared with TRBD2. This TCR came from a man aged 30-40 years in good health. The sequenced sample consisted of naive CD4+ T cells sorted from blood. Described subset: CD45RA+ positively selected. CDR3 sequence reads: CASSARTTSGRALSTDTQYF. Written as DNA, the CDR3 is TGTGCCAGCAGCGCCCGAACGACTAGCGGGAGGGCCCTAAGCACAGATACGCAGTATTTT.